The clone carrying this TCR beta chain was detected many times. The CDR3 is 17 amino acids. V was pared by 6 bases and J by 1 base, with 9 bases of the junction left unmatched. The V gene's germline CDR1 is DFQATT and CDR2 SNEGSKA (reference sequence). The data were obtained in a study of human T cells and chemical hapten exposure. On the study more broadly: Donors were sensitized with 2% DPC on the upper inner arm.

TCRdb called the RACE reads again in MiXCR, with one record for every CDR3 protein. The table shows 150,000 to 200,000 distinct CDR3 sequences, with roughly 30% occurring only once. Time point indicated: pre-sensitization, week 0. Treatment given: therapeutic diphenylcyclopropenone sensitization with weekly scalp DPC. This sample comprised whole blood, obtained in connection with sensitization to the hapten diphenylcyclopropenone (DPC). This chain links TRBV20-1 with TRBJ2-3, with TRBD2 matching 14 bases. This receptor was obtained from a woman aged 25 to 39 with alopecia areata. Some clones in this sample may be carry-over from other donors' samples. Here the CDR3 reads CSARSPGLAGGTDTQYF. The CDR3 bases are TGCAGTGCCAGGTCACCGGGACTAGCGGGGGGCACAGATACGCAGTATTTT.